The sequence of this T cell receptor (beta chain) was determined in a study of blood T cell repertoires in COVID-19. Study-wide background: The United States, Italy and Spain were the sources of the acute and convalescent COVID-19 samples. T cells, B-cell-depleted T cells, or PBMCs supplied cDNA or gDNA.

Here immunoSEQ multiplex PCR was the method, and the copy in TCRdb shows in-frame clones only, minus some. This sample carries approximately 47,000 clones, roughly 90% of them seen once, and the ten largest clones take roughly 19%. Looked up from germline, CDR1 is SEHNR and CDR2 is FQNEAQ (reference sequence). This CDR3 is 15 amino acids long. V lost 4 bases and J lost 0, with 10 bases in between. Sequencing used peripheral blood. The chain combines TRBV7-9 with TRBJ1-5, with D hard to call. This TCR was sampled from a man between 65 and 80 years old with active COVID-19. CDR3 coding DNA: TGTGCCAGCAGCTCCGCCGGAGTTAGCAATCAGCCCCAGCATTTT. It encodes CASSSAGVSNQPQHF.